These T cell receptor beta chains were read from a single sample in a study of blood T cells in healthy people across ages. TCRdb reprocessed the 5' RACE reads with MiXCR, giving one entry per CDR3 protein. Here the sample spans roughly 800,000 distinct CDR3 sequences, around 25% being singletons. These data were also filed under a second study, of T cells of mothers and their children.

Source material: blood. These receptor sequences come from a boy younger than 18 in good health. CDR3s include the opening cysteine and the closing phenylalanine or tryptophan. The order of the fields is clone size, J gene, V gene, D gene, CDR3 protein, CDR3 DNA. D genes are given only for firm matches. Expanded clones are given a class, and other clones once, few, many or no size at all.

NA	TRBJ2-5	TRBV4-3	NA	CASSQEGNLLGETQYF	TGCGCCAGCAGCCAAGAGGGCAACCTACTGGGAGAGACCCAGTACTTC
NA	TRBJ2-1	TRBV10-2	TRBD1	CASSVYRGPVNEQFF	TGCGCCAGCAGCGTCTACAGGGGGCCGGTCAATGAGCAGTTCTTC
NA	TRBJ1-5	TRBV9	NA	CASSGEGEGQPQHF	TGTGCCAGCAGCGGCGAGGGGGAGGGCCAGCCCCAGCATTTT
NA	TRBJ1-6	TRBV20-1	NA	CSARDLGQNKASYNSPLHF	TGCAGTGCTAGAGATTTAGGACAGAATAAGGCCTCCTATAATTCACCCCTCCACTTT
few	TRBJ2-1	TRBV29-1	NA	CSVERRGSEQFF	TGCAGCGTTGAGAGGAGGGGAAGTGAGCAGTTCTTC
NA	TRBJ1-5	TRBV18	NA	CASSPTTENNQPQHF	TGTGCCAGCTCACCAACTACAGAAAACAATCAGCCCCAGCATTTT
few	TRBJ2-5	TRBV24-1	NA	CATSDRRLAGAQETQYF	TGTGCCACCAGTGACAGACGGCTGGCTGGCGCCCAAGAGACCCAGTACTTC
NA	TRBJ2-7	TRBV5-1	NA	CASSLEGAYTYEQYF	TGCGCCAGCAGCTTGGAAGGGGCATACACCTACGAGCAGTACTTC
NA	TRBJ2-5	TRBV7-2	NA	CASSLGLGEQETQYF	TGTGCCAGCAGCTTAGGTCTAGGGGAGCAAGAGACCCAGTACTTC
NA	TRBJ2-7	TRBV4-1	NA	CASSQVLSPYEQYF	TGCGCCAGCAGCCAAGTGCTATCTCCCTACGAGCAGTACTTC
few	TRBJ2-1	TRBV7-8	NA	CASSLLVADEQFF	TGTGCCAGCAGCTTATTGGTGGCGGATGAGCAGTTCTTC
NA	TRBJ2-7	TRBV29-1	TRBD2	CSVEEVAGDEQYF	TGCAGCGTTGAAGAAGTAGCGGGGGACGAGCAGTACTTC
NA	TRBJ2-7	TRBV7-9	NA	CASSTHTYEQYF	TGTGCCAGCAGCACCCACACGTACGAGCAGTACTTC
NA	TRBJ2-7	TRBV12-3/TRBV12-4	NA	CASSSGGNEGGSYEQYF	TGTGCCAGCAGCTCCGGCGGTAACGAGGGGGGGTCCTACGAGCAGTACTTC
NA	TRBJ2-7	TRBV4-1	NA	CASSQEGRGPYEQYF	TGCGCCAGCAGCCAAGAGGGAAGGGGCCCCTACGAGCAGTACTTC
NA	TRBJ1-4	TRBV7-9	TRBD1	CASSLQDREEKLFF	TGTGCCAGCAGCTTACAGGACAGGGAGGAAAAACTGTTTTTT
NA	TRBJ2-7	TRBV20-1	NA	CSASANNYEQYF	TGCAGTGCTAGCGCAAATAACTACGAGCAGTACTTC
few	TRBJ2-7	TRBV20-1	TRBD2	CSARDQTTSGDPYEQYF	TGCAGTGCTAGAGATCAAACGACTAGCGGGGACCCCTACGAGCAGTACTTC
few	TRBJ1-2	TRBV29-1	NA	CSVQGKSPNYGYTF	TGCAGCGTGCAGGGAAAGTCCCCTAACTATGGCTACACCTTC
few	TRBJ2-1	TRBV11-2	NA	CASSSIVSYNEQFF	TGTGCCAGCAGCTCAATTGTGTCCTACAATGAGCAGTTCTTC
NA	TRBJ1-5	TRBV6-5	NA	CASGGGYSNQPQHF	TGTGCCAGCGGGGGGGGATATAGCAATCAGCCCCAGCATTTT
few	TRBJ1-4	TRBV5-1	TRBD1	CASSVTGETNEKLFF	TGCGCCAGCAGCGTGACAGGGGAGACTAATGAAAAACTGTTTTTT
few	TRBJ2-5	TRBV29-1	NA	CSVMGQYQETQYF	TGCAGCGTCATGGGCCAGTACCAAGAGACCCAGTACTTC
NA	TRBJ2-2	TRBV7-6	NA	CASSLDGSGELFF	TGTGCCAGCAGCTTAGATGGGTCCGGGGAGCTGTTTTTT
NA	TRBJ2-1	TRBV12-3/TRBV12-4	NA	CASSLEVGVEFF	TGTGCCAGCAGCCTAGAGGTGGGAGTAGAGTTCTTC
many	TRBJ2-6	TRBV7-3	NA	CASSLSSGANVLTF	TGTGCCAGCAGTTTAAGTTCTGGGGCCAACGTCCTGACTTTC
NA	TRBJ2-5	TRBV12-3/TRBV12-4	NA	CASSLPRTAISETQYF	TGTGCCAGCAGTTTACCGCGGACAGCTATATCTGAGACCCAGTACTTC
NA	TRBJ1-3	TRBV12-3/TRBV12-4	TRBD1	CASSPSQGAIGGNTIYF	TGTGCCAGCAGCCCCTCCCAGGGGGCTATCGGAGGAAACACCATATATTTT
NA	TRBJ2-7	TRBV9	NA	CASSVEEGYEQYF	TGTGCCAGCAGCGTAGAGGAGGGGTACGAGCAGTACTTC
NA	TRBJ2-5	TRBV5-1	TRBD1	CASKRDSKTQETQCF	TGCGCCAGCAAAAGGGACAGCAAGACTCAAGAGACCCAGTGCTTC
NA	TRBJ2-1	TRBV7-3	TRBD1	CASSPKGQGGREQFF	TGTGCCAGCAGCCCGAAGGGACAGGGTGGTCGTGAGCAGTTCTTC
NA	TRBJ1-1	TRBV5-1	TRBD1	CASRDSYTEAFF	TGCGCCAGTCGGGACAGCTACACTGAAGCTTTCTTT
NA	TRBJ2-5	TRBV29-1	NA	CSVEGGVETQYF	TGCAGCGTTGAGGGCGGGGTGGAGACCCAGTACTTC
few	TRBJ2-1	TRBV5-1	NA	CASSSTPLYNEQFF	TGCGCCAGCAGCTCGACCCCACTGTACAATGAGCAGTTCTTC
few	TRBJ2-3	TRBV28	NA	CASSLLLAEPTDTQYF	TGTGCCAGTAGTTTATTGTTAGCGGAGCCCACAGATACGCAGTATTTT
NA	TRBJ2-7	TRBV6-2/TRBV6-3	NA	CASSYDRICEQYF	TGTGCCAGCAGTTACGACAGGATCTGCGAGCAGTACTTC
NA	TRBJ2-7	TRBV10-3	NA	CAISDWKISFYEQYF	TGTGCCATCAGTGATTGGAAAATTAGCTTCTACGAGCAGTACTTC
few	TRBJ1-3	TRBV4-3	NA	CASSQDPRSPGNTIYF	TGCGCCAGCAGCCAAGATCCCAGGTCCCCTGGAAACACCATATATTTT
few	TRBJ2-2	TRBV19	NA	CASGKDITGELFF	TGTGCCAGTGGGAAGGACATCACCGGGGAGCTGTTTTTT
NA	TRBJ1-1	TRBV12-3/TRBV12-4	NA	CASSLGSRGPEAFF	TGTGCCAGCAGTTTAGGGTCTAGGGGCCCTGAAGCTTTCTTT
NA	TRBJ2-5	TRBV11-3	TRBD2	CASSLERGVYQETQYF	TGTGCCAGCAGCCTCGAGCGGGGGGTGTACCAAGAGACCCAGTACTTC
NA	TRBJ2-1	TRBV29-1	NA	CSVEVATRSSYNEQFF	TGCAGCGTTGAAGTGGCGACTCGGAGCTCCTACAATGAGCAGTTCTTC
NA	TRBJ1-1	TRBV6-1	NA	CASSEGAVNTEAFF	TGTGCCAGCAGTGAAGGGGCAGTAAACACTGAAGCTTTCTTT
NA	TRBJ1-4	TRBV20-1	TRBD1	CSARDSVGTGAEKLFF	TGCAGTGCTAGAGATTCGGTAGGGACAGGGGCCGAAAAACTGTTTTTT
few	TRBJ2-7	TRBV7-6	NA	CASSLGAAGHRVGHEQYF	TGTGCCAGCAGCTTAGGTGCGGCCGGACACAGGGTTGGTCACGAGCAGTACTTC
few	TRBJ2-1	TRBV29-1	NA	CSALDYNEQFF	TGCAGCGCCCTAGATTACAATGAGCAGTTCTTC
NA	TRBJ2-1	TRBV9	TRBD2	CASSAGLADEQFF	TGTGCCAGCAGCGCGGGACTAGCTGATGAGCAGTTTTTC
few	TRBJ2-2	TRBV28	NA	CASSLRLGSGELFF	TGTGCCAGCAGTTTAAGGCTGGGGTCCGGGGAGCTGTTTTTT
NA	TRBJ2-5	TRBV11-2	NA	CASSTRTPPETQYF	TGTGCCAGCAGCACCCGGACCCCCCCGGAGACCCAGTACTTC
NA	TRBJ1-3	TRBV6-2/TRBV6-3	NA	CASSDPGARTGNTIYF	TGTGCCAGCAGCGATCCAGGGGCCAGAACTGGAAACACCATATATTTT
few	TRBJ1-1	TRBV12-3/TRBV12-4	NA	CASSLALGDPGDTEAFF	TGTGCCAGCAGTTTAGCGCTGGGCGACCCCGGGGACACTGAAGCTTTCTTT
few	TRBJ2-5	TRBV6-5	TRBD2	CASSITGTSSETQYF	TGTGCCAGCAGTATAACGGGGACTAGCAGTGAGACCCAGTACTTC
NA	TRBJ2-7	TRBV6-5	TRBD1	CASRRGTGSNEQYF	TGTGCCAGTCGCCGAGGGACAGGGAGTAACGAGCAGTACTTC